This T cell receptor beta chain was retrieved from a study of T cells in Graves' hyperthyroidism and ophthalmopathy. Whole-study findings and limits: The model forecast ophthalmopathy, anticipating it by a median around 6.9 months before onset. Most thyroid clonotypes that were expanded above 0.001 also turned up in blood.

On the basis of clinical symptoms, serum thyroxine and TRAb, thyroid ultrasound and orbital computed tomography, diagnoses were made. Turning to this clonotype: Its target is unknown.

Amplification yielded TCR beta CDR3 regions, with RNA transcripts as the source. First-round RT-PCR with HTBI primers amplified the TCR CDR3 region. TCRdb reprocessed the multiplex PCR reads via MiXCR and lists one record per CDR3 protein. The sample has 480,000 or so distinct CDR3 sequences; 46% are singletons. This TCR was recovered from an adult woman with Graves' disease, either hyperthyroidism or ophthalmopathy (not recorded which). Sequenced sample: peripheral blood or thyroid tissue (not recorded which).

The CDR3 sequence: CASSASDRNTEAFF. CDR3 coding DNA: TGTGCCAGCAGCGCATCGGACAGGAACACTGAAGCTTTCTTT. The gene calls are TRBV7-9 and TRBJ1-1, with D possibly being TRBD1 (6 bases). This CDR3 region has 14 residues. Trimming took 5 bases from V and 1 from J, leaving 11 bases between them. CDR1 is SEHNR and CDR2 is FQNEAQ in the germline V gene (reference sequence).